This TCR beta chain was obtained from a study of T cells in localized non-small cell lung cancer. General study results and limits: Elevated circulating T cell density in blood was associated with longer overall survival. Sequencing was restricted to one tumor region; therefore, heterogeneity remains possible. Tumor trailed uninvolved adjacent lung in T cell clonality, which peaked there.

Details on this clone: Its specificity is not known.

TCRdb keeps only in-frame clones here, not all; method: immunoSEQ multiplex PCR. Of about 52,000 clones in the sample, around 87% were seen once. V was trimmed by 5 bases and J by 4 bases, leaving 23 bases between them. CDR1 is SEHNR and CDR2 is FQNEAQ in the germline V gene (reference sequence). This CDR3 is 17 amino acids long. The starting material was PBMCs, obtained before any cancer treatment. This rearrangement joins TRBV7-9 to TRBJ1-1; no reliable D call. The TCR comes from a female donor with stage II lung adenocarcinoma. CDR3 protein: CASSLPSYKDRATEAFF. In nucleotides, the CDR3 is TGTGCCAGCAGCCTCCCCTCGTACAAGGATCGGGCCACTGAAGCTTTCTTT.